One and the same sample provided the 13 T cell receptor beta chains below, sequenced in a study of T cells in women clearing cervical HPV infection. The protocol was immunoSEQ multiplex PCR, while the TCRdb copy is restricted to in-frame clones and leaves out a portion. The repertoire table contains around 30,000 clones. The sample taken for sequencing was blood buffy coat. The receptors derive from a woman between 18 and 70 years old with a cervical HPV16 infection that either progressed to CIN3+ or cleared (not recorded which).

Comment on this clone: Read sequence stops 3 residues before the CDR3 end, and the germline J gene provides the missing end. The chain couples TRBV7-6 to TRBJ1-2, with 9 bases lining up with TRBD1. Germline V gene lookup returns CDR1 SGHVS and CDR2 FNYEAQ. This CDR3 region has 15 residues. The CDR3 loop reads CASSSGTGNLYDYTF. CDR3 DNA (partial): TGTGCCAGCAGCTCCGGGACAGGGAATCTCTACGAC. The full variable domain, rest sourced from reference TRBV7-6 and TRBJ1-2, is GAGVSQSPRYKVTKRGQDVALRCDPISGHVSLYWYRQALGQGPEFLTYFNYEAQQDKSGLPNDRFSAERPEGSISTLTIQRTEQRDSAMYRCASSSGTGNLYDYTFGSGTRLTVV.

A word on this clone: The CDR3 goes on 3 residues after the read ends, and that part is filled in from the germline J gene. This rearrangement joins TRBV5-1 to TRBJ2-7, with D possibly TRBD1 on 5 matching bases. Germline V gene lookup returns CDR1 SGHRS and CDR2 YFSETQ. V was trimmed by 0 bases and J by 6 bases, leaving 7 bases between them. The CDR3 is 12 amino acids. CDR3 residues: CASSLEGREQYF. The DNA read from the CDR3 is TGCGCCAGCAGCTTGGAGGGGCGCGAG.

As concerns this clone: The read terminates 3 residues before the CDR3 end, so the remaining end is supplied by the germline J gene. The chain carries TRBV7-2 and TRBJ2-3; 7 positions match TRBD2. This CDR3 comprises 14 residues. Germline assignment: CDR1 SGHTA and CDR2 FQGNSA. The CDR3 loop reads CASRNTGGRVTQYF. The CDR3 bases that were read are TGTGCCAGCAGAAATACGGGGGGACGTGTAACG.

Here the CDR3 reads CASSQPGLAIDEQFF. Partial CDR3 DNA: TGCGCCAGCAGCCAGCCGGGACTAGCGATTGATGAG. The chain employs TRBV4-1 and TRBJ2-1; TRBD2 matches at 10 bases. Read data end 3 residues before the CDR3 end; the end is taken from the germline J gene. CDR3 size: 15 residues. The V segment lost 3 bases and the J segment 8 bases; nucleotides outside the gene matches: 7. CDR1 is MGHRA and CDR2 is YSYEKL in the germline V gene.

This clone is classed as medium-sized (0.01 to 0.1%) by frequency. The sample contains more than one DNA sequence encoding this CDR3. The CDR3 loop is CASSLTGGYNEQFF. CDR3 bases read: TGCGCCAGCAGCTTGACAGGGGGGTACAATGAG. This chain joins TRBV5-1 and TRBJ2-1; 8 nucleotides line up with TRBD1. The read halts 3 residues ahead of the CDR3 end, with the missing end drawn from the germline J gene. Germline-derived CDR1 and CDR2 are SGHRS and YFSETQ. Unmatched junction bases numbered 1, after V lost 1 base and J lost 4 bases. The CDR3 has 14 amino acids.

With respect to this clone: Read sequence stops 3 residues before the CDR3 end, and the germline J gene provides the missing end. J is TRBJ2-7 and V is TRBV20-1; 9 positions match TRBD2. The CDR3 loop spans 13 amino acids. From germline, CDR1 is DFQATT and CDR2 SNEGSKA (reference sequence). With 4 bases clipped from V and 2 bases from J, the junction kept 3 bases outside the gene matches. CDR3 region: CSAKPSGTYEQYF. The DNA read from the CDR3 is TGCAGTGCTAAACCTAGCGGGACCTACGAG.

This chain's CDR3 is CASSFPEDEQFF. The CDR3 bases that were read are TGTGCCAGCAGTTTCCCCGAGGATGAG. The chain carries TRBV6-2 or TRBV6-3 and TRBJ2-1; D is unclear. The read ends 3 residues early relative to the CDR3; the germline J gene fills the gap. V gave up 4 bases and J gave up 8 bases, with 9 bases separating them. CDR3 size: 12 residues. The germline gives CDR1 MNHEY, CDR2 SVGEGT.

Incomplete CDR3 DNA: TGCAGCGTTGAGACGGGACAGGGGCACTATGGC. It codes for CSVETGQGHYG. The whole CDR3 protein reads CSVETGQGHYGYTF. The chain recombines TRBV29-1 with TRBJ1-2; 10 nucleotides agree with TRBD1. The CDR3 is cut off 3 residues early in the read; its end comes from the germline J gene. The CDR3 sequence is 14 residues long. J was trimmed by 3 bases and V by 3 bases; bases with no gene match: 4. CDR1 and CDR2 (germline): SQVTM, ANQGSEA.

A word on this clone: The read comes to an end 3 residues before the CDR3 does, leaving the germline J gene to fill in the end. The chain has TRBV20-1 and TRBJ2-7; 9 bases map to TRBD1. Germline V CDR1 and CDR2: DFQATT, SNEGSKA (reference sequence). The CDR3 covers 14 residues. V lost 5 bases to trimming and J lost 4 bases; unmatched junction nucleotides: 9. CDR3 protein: CSAQYPGQGYEQYF. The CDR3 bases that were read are TGCAGTGCTCAATATCCGGGACAGGGTTACGAG.

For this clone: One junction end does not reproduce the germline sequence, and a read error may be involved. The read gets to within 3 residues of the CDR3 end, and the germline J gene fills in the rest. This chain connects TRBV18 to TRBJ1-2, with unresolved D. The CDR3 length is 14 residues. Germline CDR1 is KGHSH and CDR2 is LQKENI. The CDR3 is CASSPGSGRYDYTF. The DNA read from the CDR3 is TGTGCCAGCTCACCGGGTAGCGGGAGATATGAC.

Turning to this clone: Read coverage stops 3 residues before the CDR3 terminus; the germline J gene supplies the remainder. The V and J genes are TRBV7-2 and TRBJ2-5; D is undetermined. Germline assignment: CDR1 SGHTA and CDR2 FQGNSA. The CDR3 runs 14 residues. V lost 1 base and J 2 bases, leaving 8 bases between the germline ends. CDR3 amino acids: CASSLDSYQETQYF. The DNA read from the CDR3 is TGTGCCAGCAGCTTAGACAGCTATCAAGAGACC.

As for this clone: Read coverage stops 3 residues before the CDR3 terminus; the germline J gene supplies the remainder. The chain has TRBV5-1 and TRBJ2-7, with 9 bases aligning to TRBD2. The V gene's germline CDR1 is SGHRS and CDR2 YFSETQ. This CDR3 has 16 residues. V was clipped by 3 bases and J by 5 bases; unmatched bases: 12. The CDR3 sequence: CASSWTGTSNSHEQYF. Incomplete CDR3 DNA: TGCGCCAGCAGCTGGACCGGGACTAGCAACTCTCACGAG.

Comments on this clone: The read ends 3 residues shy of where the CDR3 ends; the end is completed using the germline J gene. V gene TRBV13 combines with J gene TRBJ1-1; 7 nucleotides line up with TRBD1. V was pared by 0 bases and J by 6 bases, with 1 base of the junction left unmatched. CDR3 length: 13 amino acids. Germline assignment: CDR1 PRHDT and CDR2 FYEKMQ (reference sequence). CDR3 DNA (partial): TGTGCCAGCAGCTTAGGGCAGGGGGCTGAA. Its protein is CASSLGQGAE. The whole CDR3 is CASSLGQGAEAFF.